Listed here are 20 T cell receptor beta chains from one sample, sequenced in a study of OX40 agonist ivuxolimab in advanced cancers. TCRdb keeps only in-frame clones here, not all; method: immunoSEQ multiplex PCR. Here the sample spans 65,000 to 95,000 clones, roughly 87% being singletons. Sequences were derived from CD4+ or CD8+ T cells sorted from blood, sampled in a trial of the OX40 agonist ivuxolimab. The receptors stem from an adult with an advanced solid tumor such as melanoma, head and neck, liver or kidney cancer.

The V and J genes are TRBV14 and TRBJ1-3; D is possibly TRBD1 (6 bases). With 5 bases removed from V and 0 bases from J, the gap between germline ends came to 11 bases. The CDR3 is 15 residues long. CDR1 and CDR2 from the germline V gene are SGHDN and FVKESK. In DNA, the CDR3 is TGTGCCAGCAGCACAGGGACTAGCTCTGGAAACACCATATATTTT. It is translated as CASSTGTSSGNTIYF.

The chain uses TRBV6-5 and TRBJ1-1, with 7 bases fitting TRBD1. Unmatched junction bases numbered 7, after V lost 6 bases and J lost 0 bases. This CDR3 has 15 residues. Germline V gives CDR1 MNHEY, CDR2 SVGAGI. Here the CDR3 DNA reads TGTGCCAGCAGAGATTACAGGGGCATGAACACTGAAGCTTTCTTT. This translates into CASRDYRGMNTEAFF.

Here the CDR3 DNA reads TGTGCCAGCAGTGAAGGCGCGGCGAGTCCCGAGCAGTACTTC. Translated, it gives CASSEGAASPEQYF. J is TRBJ2-7 and V is TRBV6-4, with D unresolved. The CDR3 spans 14 residues. Germline CDR1 and CDR2: MRHNA and SNTAGT. Deletions cut 3 bases from V and 6 bases from J, with 15 bases between.

This clone has more than one count but fewer than ten. The rearrangement links TRBV4-3 to TRBJ1-4; possibly TRBD1 for D (6 bases). The CDR3 spans 16 residues. Germline V gives CDR1 LGHNA, CDR2 YSLEER. V was shortened by 1 base and J by 8 bases, with 17 bases between the two germline ends. The CDR3 region is CASSQGHRDLREKLFF. The CDR3 bases are TGCGCCAGCAGCCAAGGTCACAGGGACCTACGGGAAAAACTGTTTTTT.

V is TRBV9 and J is TRBJ2-3; TRBD1 might be the D (6 bases). Germline loops: CDR1 SGDLS, CDR2 YYNGEE. V lost 0 bases and J lost 2, with 10 bases in between. This CDR3 has 15 residues. The CDR3 region is CASSVVAGDTDTQYF. Written as DNA, the CDR3 is TGTGCCAGCAGCGTAGTGGCAGGGGACACAGATACGCAGTATTTT.

The chain has TRBV19 and TRBJ1-3, with unresolved D. V gave up 5 bases and J gave up 4 bases, with 15 bases separating them. CDR3 size: 15 residues. Germline assignment: CDR1 LNHDA and CDR2 SQIVND (reference sequence). The CDR3 DNA reads as TGTGCCAGTAGTGGTGCGGGGTCCTCCGGAAACACCATATATTTT. It yields the protein CASSGAGSSGNTIYF.

V and J are TRBV28 and TRBJ2-7; no clear D gene. V lost 5 bases, J lost 2 bases, and 10 bases lay in between. The CDR3 is made up of 13 amino acids. The germline V gene has CDR1 MDHEN and CDR2 SYDVKM. CDR3 sequence reads: CASSLGPAYEQYF. DNA of the CDR3: TGTGCCAGCAGTCTCGGTCCGGCCTACGAGCAGTACTTC.

This chain uses TRBV10-3 with TRBJ1-1, with D unclear. CDR1 is ENHRY and CDR2 is SYGVKD in the germline V gene. Trimming pared 8 bases from V and 0 bases from J, leaving 25 bases between. This CDR3 spans 18 amino acids. CDR3 protein: CAISLQELLIELNTEAFF. Here the CDR3 DNA reads TGTGCCATCTCGCTTCAGGAGCTTTTAATTGAACTGAACACTGAAGCTTTCTTT.

This clone has only a few counts. This rearrangement joins TRBV11-3 to TRBJ1-6; D gene unclear. Trimming stripped 5 bases from V and 3 bases from J, with 8 bases between. The CDR3 length is 14 residues. Germline values: CDR1 SGHNT, CDR2 YENEEA. DNA for the CDR3: TGTGCCAGCAGCCAAGGGAACTATAATTCACCCCTCCACTTT. Its protein is CASSQGNYNSPLHF.

The chain couples TRBV7-2 to TRBJ1-1, with no clear D. The CDR3 sequence is 15 residues long. The V end lost 3 bases, the J end lost 0 bases, and 11 bases lay between the germline ends. Germline values: CDR1 SGHTA, CDR2 FQGNSA. CDR3 region: CASSFSRSVNTEAFF. The CDR3 bases are TGTGCCAGCAGCTTTTCCCGCAGTGTGAACACTGAAGCTTTCTTT.

The rearrangement uses TRBV5-1 and TRBJ1-1; tentatively, D is TRBD1 (5 bases). Trimming stripped 0 bases from V and 1 base from J, with 16 bases between. The CDR3 is 17 amino acids. Germline lookup yields CDR1 SGHRS and CDR2 YFSETQ. CDR3 loop: CASSLATLWGENTEAFF. In DNA, the CDR3 is TGCGCCAGCAGCTTGGCCACGTTGTGGGGGGAGAACACTGAAGCTTTCTTT.

The genes are TRBV7-2 and TRBJ1-6; D remains unclear. The V gene's germline CDR1 is SGHTA and CDR2 FQGNSA. The length of the CDR3 is 14 residues. V shed 4 bases and J shed 7 bases, with 11 bases lying between them. The CDR3 region has the DNA TGTGCCAGCAGCTCCAGAGGAACCAATTCACCCCTCCACTTT. It is translated as CASSSRGTNSPLHF.

The V call is TRBV5-1, the J call TRBJ2-3, with 9 bases matching TRBD2. From germline, CDR1 is SGHRS and CDR2 YFSETQ. V shed 3 bases and J 4 bases; nucleotides not matched to a gene: 12. This CDR3 comprises 17 residues. CDR3 nucleotide sequence: TGCGCCAGCAGCTACCTGGGGCTAGCGGGGACCGCAGATACGCAGTATTTT. This translates into CASSYLGLAGTADTQYF.

The genes are TRBV7-2 and TRBJ2-7; no firm D call. Per germline, CDR1 SGHTA and CDR2 FQGNSA. Deletions cut 2 bases from V and 4 bases from J, with 3 bases between. The CDR3 consists of 11 residues. For the CDR3, the DNA is TGTGCCAGCAGCTTACATTACGAGCAGTACTTC. Protein sequence: CASSLHYEQYF.

J is TRBJ2-5 and V is TRBV28, with 13 bases fitting TRBD2. Per germline, CDR1 MDHEN and CDR2 SYDVKM. J was trimmed by 2 bases and V by 5 bases; bases with no gene match: 5. CDR3 size: 16 residues. CDR3 amino acids: CASSARTSGGQETQYF. The CDR3 DNA is TGTGCCAGCAGTGCTCGGACTAGCGGGGGACAAGAGACCCAGTACTTC.

In the case of this clone: A read error is possible here, since a much larger clone lies one base away. The chain uses TRBV5-1 and TRBJ2-5; TRBD2 matches 9 bases. This CDR3 spans 13 amino acids. CDR1 SGHRS and CDR2 YFSETQ come from the germline V gene. V trimming: 1 base; J trimming: 7 bases; junction bases outside the gene matches: 2. The CDR3 DNA sequence: TGCGCCAGCAGCTTGCGCGGGGGGGGGACCCAGTACTTC. This codes for CASSLRGGGTQYF.

The CDR3 region is CASSPGLAGVQEQFF. As DNA, the CDR3 is TGTGCCAGCAGCCCAGGACTAGCGGGAGTTCAAGAGCAGTTCTTC. The chain employs TRBV5-6 and TRBJ2-1; TRBD2 matches at 13 bases. This CDR3 contains 15 residues. Germline V lookup: CDR1 SGHDT, CDR2 YYEEEE. Losses at the gene ends were 4 bases for V and 10 bases for J; bases not matched to a gene: 8. The full variable domain, in which reference TRBV5-6 and TRBJ2-1 provide the parts outside the CDR3, is DAGVTQSPTHLIKTRGQQVTLRCSPKSGHDTVSWYQQALGQGPQFIFQYYEEEERQRGNFPDRFSGHQFPNYSSELNVNALLLGDSALYLCASSPGLAGVQEQFFGPGTRLTVL.

The chain's CDR3 is CASSLGRGGSNNEQFF. CDR3 DNA sequence: TGTGCCAGCAGCTTAGGGAGAGGGGGGTCGAACAATGAGCAGTTCTTC. The rearrangement links TRBV7-9 to TRBJ2-1, with D perhaps TRBD1 or TRBD2 (6 bases each). V shed 1 base and J shed 5 bases, with 15 bases lying between them. The CDR3 totals 16 residues. The germline V gene encodes CDR1 SEHNR and CDR2 FQNEAQ (reference sequence).

The rearrangement joins TRBV29-1 to TRBJ1-1; 9 bases map to TRBD1. The CDR3 runs 12 residues. Germline loops: CDR1 SQVTM, CDR2 ANQGSEA. Unmatched junction bases numbered 4, after V lost 7 bases and J lost 4 bases. CDR3 nucleotides: TGCAGCGGCTCGACAGGGGGCACTGAAGCTTTCTTT. Translation gives CSGSTGGTEAFF.

The genes are TRBV9 and TRBJ2-7; D is possibly TRBD2 (6 bases). Germline V gene data show CDR1 as SGDLS and CDR2 as YYNGEE. The ends were cut back, 4 bases at V and 7 bases at J, with 18 bases in the middle. The CDR3 extends over 14 amino acids. The CDR3 loop is CASSPNAGMREQYF. CDR3 DNA sequence: TGTGCCAGCAGCCCGAACGCGGGGATGAGGGAGCAGTACTTC.